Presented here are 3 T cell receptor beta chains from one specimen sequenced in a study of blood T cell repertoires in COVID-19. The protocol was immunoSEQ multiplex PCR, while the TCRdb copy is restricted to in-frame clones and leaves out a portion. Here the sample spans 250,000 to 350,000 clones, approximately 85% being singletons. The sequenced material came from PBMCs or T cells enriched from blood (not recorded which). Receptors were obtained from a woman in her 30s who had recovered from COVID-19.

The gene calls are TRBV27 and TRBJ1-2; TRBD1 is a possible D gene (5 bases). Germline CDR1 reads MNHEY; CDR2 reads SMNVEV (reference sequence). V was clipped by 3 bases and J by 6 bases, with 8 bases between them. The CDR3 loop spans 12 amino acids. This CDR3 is CASSFDRNGYTF. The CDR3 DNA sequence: TGTGCCAGCAGTTTCGACAGAAATGGCTACACCTTC.

The CDR3 loop reads CASSSLLRRDTQYF. The CDR3 DNA reads TGTGCCAGCAGTTCCCTTCTACGGCGGGATACGCAGTATTTT. This chain joins TRBV27 and TRBJ2-3; no clear D. Germline CDR1 MNHEY, CDR2 SMNVEV (reference sequence). The CDR3 sequence is 14 residues long. The germline V and J ends were trimmed by 4 bases and 6 bases, with 14 bases remaining between them.

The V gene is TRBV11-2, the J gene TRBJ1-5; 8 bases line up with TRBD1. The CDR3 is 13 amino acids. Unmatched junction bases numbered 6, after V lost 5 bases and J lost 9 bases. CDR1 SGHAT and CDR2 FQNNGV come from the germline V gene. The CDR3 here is CASSRQGSGPQHF. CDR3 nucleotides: TGTGCCAGCAGCCGACAGGGGTCAGGGCCCCAGCATTTT. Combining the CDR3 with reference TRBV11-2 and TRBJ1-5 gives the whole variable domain EAGVAQSPRYKIIEKRQSVAFWCNPISGHATLYWYQQILGQGPKLLIQFQNNGVVDDSQLPKDRFSAERLKGVDSTLKIQPAKLEDSAVYLCASSRQGSGPQHFGDGTRLSIL.